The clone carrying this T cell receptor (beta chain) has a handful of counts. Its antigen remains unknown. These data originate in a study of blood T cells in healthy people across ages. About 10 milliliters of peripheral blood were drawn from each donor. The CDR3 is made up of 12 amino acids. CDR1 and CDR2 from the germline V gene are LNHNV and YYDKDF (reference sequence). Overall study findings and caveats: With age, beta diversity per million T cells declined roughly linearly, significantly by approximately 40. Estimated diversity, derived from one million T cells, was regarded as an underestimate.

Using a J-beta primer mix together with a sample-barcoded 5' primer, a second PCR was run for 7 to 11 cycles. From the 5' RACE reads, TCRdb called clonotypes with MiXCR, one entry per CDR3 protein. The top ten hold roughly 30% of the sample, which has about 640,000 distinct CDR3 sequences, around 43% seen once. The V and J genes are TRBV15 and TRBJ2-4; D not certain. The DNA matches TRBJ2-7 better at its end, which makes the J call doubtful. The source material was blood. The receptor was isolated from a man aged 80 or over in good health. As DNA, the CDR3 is TGTGCCACCAGCAGAGATGCATACGAGCAGTACTTC. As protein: CATSRDAYEQYF.